This section outlines one TCR beta chain sequence together with its context. This sample was included in a study of blood T cell repertoires in COVID-19. The CDR3 extends over 15 amino acids. Looked up from germline, CDR1 is MGHDK and CDR2 is SYGVNS. The J segment lost 3 bases and the V segment lost 3 bases, leaving 7 bases of the junction unmatched. Profiled with immunoSEQ multiplex PCR; TCRdb holds only in-frame clones, not every one. The data show 110,000 to 150,000 clones, with roughly four fifths seen just once and about an eighth held by the top ten. This receptor was taken from a man aged 80 or over with acute or convalescent COVID-19. This chain connects TRBV25-1 to TRBJ2-7, with 8 nucleotides matching TRBD1. Material for sequencing was peripheral blood. CDR3 protein: CASSDPGTGRYEQYF. For the CDR3, the DNA is TGTGCCAGCAGTGACCCCGGGACAGGTCGCTACGAGCAGTACTTC.